This entry concerns a single T cell receptor beta chain. Antigen unknown. The data derive from a study of T cell responses to AZD1222 COVID-19 vaccine. Points from the study as a whole: Unmutated regions of variants are reportedly targeted by nearly half of spike-specific TCRs. Spike-specific TCR breadth and depth went up after people got two AZD1222 doses.

Libraries were prepared by immunoSEQ multiplex PCR; TCRdb keeps only in-frame clonotypes and omits some of them. The sample carries around 150,000 clones, 90% to 95% recorded once. The CDR3 is made up of 16 amino acids. The TCR originated in an adult who received the AZD1222 COVID-19 vaccine. The rearrangement links TRBV12-2 to TRBJ2-2. TRBV12-2 is a pseudogene. The specimen comprised peripheral blood, sampled 28 days after the second AZD1222 dose. The CDR3 here is CASRPLGTTNTGELFF. In nucleotides, the CDR3 is TGTGCAAGTCGCCCCCTCGGGACGACGAACACCGGGGAGCTGTTTTTT.